Presented here are 25 T cell receptor beta chains from one specimen sequenced in a study of blood T cell repertoires in COVID-19. This table comes from immunoSEQ multiplex PCR, and its TCRdb copy is limited to in-frame clones, with some not included. The sample includes tens of thousands of clones, approximately 78% of them seen just once. Sequenced: peripheral blood. The receptors stem from a woman aged 80 or older with acute or convalescent COVID-19.

The rearrangement links TRBV9 to TRBJ1-1, with D tentatively TRBD1 (5 bases). V lost 6 bases and J lost 5, with 17 bases in between. The CDR3 runs to 14 residues. Germline lookup yields CDR1 SGDLS and CDR2 YYNGEE. The CDR3 is CASTLGGGGTEAFF. The DNA for the CDR3 is TGTGCCAGCACCCTAGGCGGGGGGGGGACTGAAGCTTTCTTT.

This clone was found a few times. The genes are TRBV7-3 and TRBJ2-1; D perhaps matches TRBD2 (6 bases). CDR1 is SGHTA and CDR2 is FQGTGA in the germline V gene. V dropped 2 bases and J dropped 9 bases, with 11 bases sitting between them. The CDR3 covers 13 residues. The CDR3 loop is CASSLGAGSEQFF. Here the CDR3 DNA reads TGTGCCAGCAGCTTAGGGGCCGGGAGTGAGCAGTTCTTC. Full variable domain (outside the CDR3, taken from reference TRBV7-3 and TRBJ2-1): GAGVSQTPSNKVTEKGKYVELRCDPISGHTALYWYRQSLGQGPEFLIYFQGTGAADDSGLPNDRFFAVRPEGSVSTLKIQRTERGDSAVYLCASSLGAGSEQFFGPGTRLTVL.

This chain links TRBV5-1 with TRBJ1-2, with 10 bases lining up with TRBD1. The germline CDR1 and CDR2 sequences are SGHRS and YFSETQ. Trimming at V came to 0 bases and at J to 3 bases, leaving 2 bases not matched to a gene. The CDR3 runs 15 residues. The CDR3 region has the DNA TGCGCCAGCAGCTTGGCTGGACAGGGGGACTATGGCTACACCTTC. This codes for CASSLAGQGDYGYTF.

The chain is built from TRBV11-2 and TRBJ2-7; D may be TRBD1 (5 bases). This CDR3 has 14 residues. Looked up from germline, CDR1 is SGHAT and CDR2 is FQNNGV. V lost 0 bases and J lost 5, with 11 bases in between. In DNA form, the CDR3 reads TGTGCCAGCAGCTTAGACAGGGTTGGGAACGAGCAGTACTTC. Protein sequence: CASSLDRVGNEQYF.

The chain couples TRBV12-5 to TRBJ1-4; 9 bases are shared with TRBD1. This CDR3 comprises 18 residues. The junction had 10 bases not matched to a gene; V was cut back by 0 bases and J by 5 bases. Per the germline V gene, CDR1 is LGHNT and CDR2 is FRNRAP. The CDR3 region has the DNA TGTGCTAGTGGTTTGGTACTTGGACAGGGGAATTTAAATGAAAAACTGTTTTTT. It translates to CASGLVLGQGNLNEKLFF.

CDR3 nucleotides: TGTGCCTGGAGTATGCTATCTAGCGGGGGGGCCAATGAGCAGTTCTTC. It encodes CAWSMLSSGGANEQFF. The chain links TRBV30 to TRBJ2-1; 12 nucleotides agree with TRBD2. Germline lookup yields CDR1 GTSNPN and CDR2 SVGIG (reference sequence). The CDR3 is made up of 16 amino acids. V was clipped by 2 bases and J by 6 bases; unmatched bases: 8. The entire variable domain, with the rest obtained from reference TRBV30 and TRBJ2-1, is as follows: SQTIHQWPATLVQPVGSPLSLECTVEGTSNPNLYWYRQAAGRGLQLLFYSVGIGQISSEVPQNLSASRPQDRQFILSSKKLLLSDSGFYLCAWSMLSSGGANEQFFGPGTRLTVL.

CDR3 DNA: TGCGCCAGCAGCCAAGGACTAGCGGCCCTCTCCTACAATGAGCAGTTCTTC. Translated: CASSQGLAALSYNEQFF. The V and J genes are TRBV4-1 and TRBJ2-1; the match to TRBD2 covers 9 bases. The ends lost 1 base at V and 0 bases at J; junction bases unmatched: 4. There are 17 residues in the CDR3. The V gene's germline CDR1 is MGHRA and CDR2 YSYEKL.

This clone was found once. This chain's CDR3 is CASSGGDRGTDTQYF. CDR3 nucleotides: TGCGCCAGCAGTGGAGGGGACAGGGGTACAGATACGCAGTATTTT. This chain joins TRBV10-2 and TRBJ2-3; 10 nucleotides agree with TRBD1. The CDR3 has 15 residues. The ends lost 4 bases at V and 3 bases at J; junction bases unmatched: 4. Germline CDR1 WSHSY, CDR2 SAAADI.

The chain employs TRBV5-5 and TRBJ1-1; D is uncertain. CDR1 and CDR2 from the germline V gene are SGHKS and YYEKEE (reference sequence). V lost 3 bases, J lost 6 bases, and 15 bases lay in between. CDR3 size: 14 residues. The CDR3 protein is CASSSGNVVPEAFF. CDR3 coding DNA: TGTGCCAGCAGCTCCGGGAATGTGGTGCCTGAAGCTTTCTTT.

This chain uses TRBV7-6 with TRBJ2-5, with 9 positions matching TRBD1. CDR1 is SGHVS, CDR2 FNYEAQ, per germline. The ends lost 6 bases at V and 5 bases at J; junction bases unmatched: 4. CDR3 size: 13 residues. The CDR3 nucleotides are TGTGCCAGCAGTTTTGGACAGGGGGAGACCCAGTACTTC. Translating gives CASSFGQGETQYF.

There are a few counts of this clone. This rearrangement joins TRBV2 to TRBJ1-5; TRBD1 agrees at 7 bases. This CDR3 region has 15 residues. Germline V lookup: CDR1 SNHLY, CDR2 FYNNEI. V shed 6 bases, J shed 2 bases, and the junction held 7 bases outside the gene matches. DNA for the CDR3: TGTGCCAGCAGACCTGACAGGGCGGGCAATCAGCCCCAGCATTTT. Protein: CASRPDRAGNQPQHF. Full variable domain (rest looked up from reference TRBV2 and TRBJ1-5): EPEVTQTPSHQVTQMGQEVILRCVPISNHLYFYWYRQILGQKVEFLVSFYNNEISEKSEIFDDQFSVERPDGSNFTLKIRSTKLEDSAMYFCASRPDRAGNQPQHFGDGTRLSIL.

This clone showed up just a few times. The chain links TRBV5-4 to TRBJ2-4; TRBD2 might be the D (7 bases). From germline, CDR1 is SGHNT and CDR2 YYREEE (reference sequence). Trimming shortened V by 3 bases and J by 4 bases, and 14 bases separated the two germline ends. The CDR3 is 15 amino acids. CDR3 amino acids: CASSSTGRGKNIQYF. Written as DNA, the CDR3 is TGTGCCAGCAGCTCCACAGGGCGGGGGAAAAACATTCAGTACTTC.

This clone showed up just once. J is TRBJ2-3 and V is TRBV5-6; a possible D gene is TRBD1 (5 bases). Germline CDR1 and CDR2: SGHDT and YYEEEE. The CDR3 has 14 amino acids. With 3 bases removed from V and 2 bases from J, the gap between germline ends came to 10 bases. The CDR3 coding sequence is TGTGCCAGCAGCTGGACATTTTCCACAGATACGCAGTATTTT. Its translation: CASSWTFSTDTQYF.

The V and J genes are TRBV18 and TRBJ1-2; D gene unclear. Trimming left V 5 bases short and J 8 bases short, with 12 bases between. This CDR3 contains 12 residues. Germline V lookup: CDR1 KGHSH, CDR2 LQKENI. CDR3 nucleotides: TGTGCCAGCTCAACCTCGGGTGGCGGCTACACCTTC. Translation: CASSTSGGGYTF.

The chain recombines TRBV5-8 with TRBJ1-1; D call uncertain. CDR3 length equals 18 residues. Trimming removed 2 bases from V and 0 bases from J, with 20 bases in between. Germline V gives CDR1 SGHTS, CDR2 YDEGEE. The CDR3 DNA is TGTGCCAGCAGCTTTTTAAGTCGTCTGGGCAGGATGAACACTGAAGCTTTCTTT. Protein: CASSFLSRLGRMNTEAFF. The whole variable domain, filled in from reference TRBV5-8 and TRBJ1-1, reads EAGVTQSPTHLIKTRGQQATLRCSPISGHTSVYWYQQALGLGLQFLLWYDEGEERNRGNFPPRFSGRQFPNYSSELNVNALELEDSALYLCASSFLSRLGRMNTEAFFGQGTRLTVV.

This clone was seen a single time. This chain connects TRBV4-1 to TRBJ2-6, with D perhaps matching TRBD2 (5 bases). Germline assignment: CDR1 MGHRA and CDR2 YSYEKL. This CDR3 is built from 17 residues. Trimming stripped 0 bases from V and 4 bases from J, with 13 bases between. The CDR3 here is CASSQEGARSGANVLTF. For the CDR3, the DNA is TGCGCCAGCAGCCAAGAGGGAGCGAGGTCAGGGGCCAACGTCCTGACTTTC.

This clone was counted at least ten times. DNA of the CDR3: TGTGCCAGCAGCACAAATTCCGGGACTCGCATCGGGGGTGAGCAGTTCTTC. Translating gives CASSTNSGTRIGGEQFF. The V gene is TRBV9, the J gene TRBJ2-1; D possibly corresponds to TRBD2 (6 bases). CDR3 length: 17 residues. CDR1 and CDR2 (germline): SGDLS, YYNGEE. Trimming left V 4 bases short and J 9 bases short, with 26 bases between.

The chain has TRBV5-1 and TRBJ2-1, with 10 bases fitting TRBD1. J was trimmed by 10 bases and V by 4 bases; bases with no gene match: 17. The CDR3 has 17 amino acids. Germline CDR1 is SGHRS and CDR2 is YFSETQ. CDR3 in DNA: TGCGCCAGCAGCCCCCGGGCGAGGACAGGGGGTGCGAACGAGCAGTTCTTC. This translates into CASSPRARTGGANEQFF.

This clone appeared once. The chain links TRBV15 to TRBJ1-2; 7 bases match TRBD1. The CDR3 sequence is 15 residues long. CDR1 LNHNV and CDR2 YYDKDF come from the germline V gene (reference sequence). Germline trimming cut 3 bases from V and 2 bases from J; bases unmatched to any gene: 6. The CDR3 spells CATSSDRVVNYGYTF. The CDR3 nucleotides read TGTGCCACCAGCAGTGACAGGGTGGTGAACTATGGCTACACCTTC.

The V call is TRBV3-1 (or the pseudogene TRBV3-2), the J call TRBJ2-7, with 9 positions matching TRBD1. Trimming removed 3 bases from V and 7 bases from J; junction bases left unmatched: 4. This CDR3 spans 13 amino acids. The germline V gene has CDR1 LGHDT and CDR2 YNNKEL (reference sequence). CDR3: CASSHGTGQEQYF. CDR3 DNA sequence: TGTGCCAGCAGCCATGGGACAGGGCAGGAGCAGTACTTC.

The chain's CDR3 is CASSPTPGSGTGELFF. The CDR3 DNA sequence: TGCGCCAGCAGCCCGACTCCGGGATCGGGCACCGGGGAGCTGTTTTTT. The chain combines TRBV5-1 with TRBJ2-2; TRBD2 might be the D (5 bases). Trimming took off 4 bases at V and 4 bases at J, with 17 bases between the two ends. Germline V gene data show CDR1 as SGHRS and CDR2 as YFSETQ. CDR3 length equals 16 residues.

This chain uses TRBV9 with TRBJ1-3, with 7 bases identical to TRBD1. CDR3 length: 17 residues. V trimming: 0 bases; J trimming: 0 bases; junction bases outside the gene matches: 6. From germline, CDR1 is SGDLS and CDR2 YYNGEE. The CDR3 is CASSVDPTGISGNTIYF. As DNA, the CDR3 is TGTGCCAGCAGCGTAGACCCGACAGGGATCTCTGGAAACACCATATATTTT.

CDR3 loop: CASSLARDEQFF. CDR3 bases: TGTGCCAGCAGCTTGGCGCGCGATGAGCAGTTCTTC. The rearrangement uses TRBV5-5 and TRBJ2-1, with D unresolved. CDR3 length: 12 amino acids. CDR1 is SGHKS, CDR2 YYEKEE, per germline (reference sequence). Trimming took off 0 bases at V and 8 bases at J, with 6 bases between the two ends.

This chain uses TRBV5-1 with TRBJ2-7; D is unclear. The CDR3 runs 13 residues. Trimming shortened V by 0 bases and J by 7 bases, and 11 bases separated the two germline ends. Germline V CDR1 and CDR2: SGHRS, YFSETQ. The CDR3 loop is CASSLAAAWEQYF. The CDR3 bases are TGCGCCAGCAGCTTGGCGGCGGCCTGGGAGCAGTACTTC.

The CDR3 loop is CASSGTVVEQFF. The DNA for the CDR3 is TGTGCCAGCAGCGGGACAGTAGTTGAGCAGTTCTTC. The chain couples TRBV12-3 or TRBV12-4 to TRBJ2-1, with TRBD1 matching over 7 bases. The length of the CDR3 is 12 residues. Trimming took 6 bases from V and 9 from J; bases not matched to a gene: 5.